This is a list of T cell receptor beta chains from one sample in a study of Ad26.COV2.S vaccination and SARS-CoV-2 variants. Assay: immunoSEQ multiplex PCR; the TCRdb copy retains only in-frame clones and omits some. The sample shows more than 40,000 clones, roughly 80% of them seen only once. Sequenced here: peripheral blood, sampled after recovery from COVID-19. These receptors were obtained from a human donor who had recovered from COVID-19. Both conserved end residues are part of each CDR3. D genes are given only for firm matches. Clone size appears in some rows only: once, few, many, or a class for an expanded clone.

size: -; D: TRBD1; J: TRBJ2-2; V: TRBV27; DNA: TGTGCCAGCAGTTTAGCATGGGACAGATCCACCGGGGAGCTGTTTTTT; CDR3: CASSLAWDRSTGELFF
size: -; D: -; J: TRBJ1-1; V: TRBV6-1; DNA: TGTGCCAGCAGTGAAGTTAATCCTCCAGGGAACACTGAAGCTTTCTTT; CDR3: CASSEVNPPGNTEAFF
size: -; D: TRBD1; J: TRBJ1-2; V: TRBV2; DNA: TGTGCCAGCAGTGGACCAGGGAGGACAGGGGGCTATGGCTACACCTTC; CDR3: CASSGPGRTGGYGYTF
size: -; D: -; J: TRBJ2-2; V: TRBV27; DNA: TGTGCCAGCAGTTTGGATGGGCCCAGCCTGGGAGCTTCGAACACCGGGGAGCTGTTTTTT; CDR3: CASSLDGPSLGASNTGELFF
size: -; D: -; J: TRBJ1-6; V: TRBV21-1; DNA: TGTGCCAGCAGCAAAGCGCAGCCGGGACAGAATTCACCCCTCCACTTT; CDR3: CASSKAQPGQNSPLHF
size: few; D: -; J: TRBJ2-3; V: TRBV15; DNA: TGTGCCACCAGCACCCGACGGACTAGCACAGATACGCAGTATTTT; CDR3: CATSTRRTSTDTQYF
size: -; D: TRBD1; J: TRBJ2-2; V: TRBV5-1; DNA: TGCGCCAGCAGCTTGCAGGGGGTCATCACCGGGGAGCTGTTTTTT; CDR3: CASSLQGVITGELFF
size: -; D: TRBD2; J: TRBJ2-3; V: TRBV19; DNA: TGTGCCAGTAGTATCCAAATGGGGACTAGCGGAGCAGATACGCAGTATTTT; CDR3: CASSIQMGTSGADTQYF
size: -; D: TRBD1; J: TRBJ2-7; V: TRBV7-2; DNA: TGTGCCAGCAGCACGGGACAGGGGTCGGACGAGCAGTACTTC; CDR3: CASSTGQGSDEQYF
size: few; D: -; J: TRBJ2-5; V: TRBV19; DNA: TGTGCCACCACAAAGTGGGGGCAGATAGCGGGAGAGACCCAGTACTTC; CDR3: CATTKWGQIAGETQYF
size: -; D: -; J: TRBJ1-6; V: TRBV5-6; DNA: TGTGCCAGCAGCTTGAGGGTTAATAATTCACCCCTCCACTTT; CDR3: CASSLRVNNSPLHF
size: -; D: -; J: TRBJ2-7; V: TRBV27; DNA: TGTGCCAGCAGTTTATTCGGTACCTACGAGCAGTACTTC; CDR3: CASSLFGTYEQYF
size: -; D: -; J: TRBJ2-1; V: TRBV5-1; DNA: TGCGCCAGCAGCTCTCGGTGGGCCTACAATGAGCAGTTCTTC; CDR3: CASSSRWAYNEQFF